This T cell receptor beta chain emerged from a study of radiotherapy plus CTLA-4 blockade in lung cancer. The overall study: Among enrolled patients, under 20% responded and around 30% achieved disease control. Notes on the study in general: Tumor-origin TCR clones grew in blood after radiotherapy plus ipilimumab. According to reports, early shifts in blood T cell clones, alongside interferon-beta, forecast response most accurately.

Per germline, CDR1 MNHEY and CDR2 SVGAGI. The CDR3 runs 11 residues. The germline V and J ends were trimmed by 9 bases and 1 base, with 6 bases remaining between them. Sequencing was performed with immunoSEQ multiplex PCR; in TCRdb, only in-frame clones are kept and a portion is missing. Of 25,000 to 35,000 clones listed, around 80% are singletons. The study treated chemo-refractory metastatic non-small-cell lung cancer patients with focal radiation plus ipilimumab CTLA-4 blockade. Concerning this clone: Antigen: not known.

This clonotype originated in a human donor with non-small cell lung cancer that progressed on radiotherapy plus ipilimumab. Sample: peripheral blood, taken from a patient treated with radiotherapy plus ipilimumab. This rearrangement joins TRBV6-5 to TRBJ1-1; tentative D call: TRBD1 (5 bases). CDR3 residues: CASTGNTEAFF. The CDR3 bases are TGTGCCAGTACAGGGAACACTGAAGCTTTCTTT.